Below are 27 T cell receptor beta chains sequenced from a single sample in a study of blood T cell repertoires in COVID-19. The assay was immunoSEQ multiplex PCR, and TCRdb's table has in-frame clones only and misses some. There are a few hundred thousand clones in the sample; about 90% occur only once, and 0.7% to 0.85% lies in the top ten. Sequencing was carried out using peripheral blood. These receptors were taken from a man aged 18 to 30 with COVID-19, enrolled during active disease.

This clone was recorded only once. The V and J genes are TRBV5-4 and TRBJ2-3, with 9 nucleotides matching TRBD1. Per the germline V gene, CDR1 is SGHNT and CDR2 is YYREEE (reference sequence). J was trimmed by 4 bases and V by 4 bases; bases with no gene match: 10. CDR3 length: 16 amino acids. This CDR3 is CASSPPPGQGADTQYF. Written as DNA, the CDR3 is TGTGCCAGCAGCCCTCCCCCGGGACAGGGCGCAGATACGCAGTATTTT.

This rearrangement joins TRBV5-8 to TRBJ2-2, with unresolved D. Looked up from germline, CDR1 is SGHTS and CDR2 is YDEGEE. The V gene lost 0 bases and the J gene lost 4 bases, with 10 bases spanning the gap. CDR3 length equals 15 residues. CDR3 in amino acids: CASSLVGVGTGELFF. Written as DNA, the CDR3 is TGTGCCAGCAGCTTGGTCGGAGTGGGCACCGGGGAGCTGTTTTTT.

The chain couples TRBV13 to TRBJ2-7; TRBD2 might be the D (7 bases). The CDR3 length is 17 residues. Deletions cut 3 bases from V and 3 bases from J, with 21 bases between. The germline gives CDR1 PRHDT, CDR2 FYEKMQ (reference sequence). CDR3 bases: TGTGCCAGCAGCTTGGCCCGGTTGGCGGGGGCCCACTACGAGCAGTACTTC. This gives the protein CASSLARLAGAHYEQYF.

The rearrangement joins TRBV6-6 to TRBJ2-1, with 7 bases aligning to TRBD2. Germline V gene sequence: CDR1 MNHNY, CDR2 SVGAGI (reference sequence). V lost 7 bases to trimming and J lost 2 bases; unmatched junction nucleotides: 5. This CDR3 region has 14 residues. CDR3 residues: CASTPAGAYNEQFF. CDR3 DNA: TGTGCCAGCACCCCGGCGGGGGCCTACAATGAGCAGTTCTTC.

This clone was seen a single time. This chain uses TRBV7-9 with TRBJ2-5, with D perhaps TRBD2 (5 bases). Trimming left V 5 bases short and J 7 bases short, with 17 bases between. The CDR3 length is 14 residues. The V gene's germline CDR1 is SEHNR and CDR2 FQNEAQ (reference sequence). The CDR3 DNA follows: TGTGCCAGCAGCCACCCTGAGGAGGCAACGACCCAGTACTTC. This gives the protein CASSHPEEATTQYF.

This rearrangement joins TRBV7-9 to TRBJ2-5; 7 bases agree with TRBD2. The CDR3 has 15 residues. Germline CDR1 is SEHNR and CDR2 is FQNEAQ (reference sequence). J gave up 4 bases and V 1 base, and 6 bases lay outside the gene matches. The CDR3 bases are TGTGCCAGCAGCTTAGTTGCGGGAGTAGCAGAGACCCAGTACTTC. It codes for CASSLVAGVAETQYF.

The chain couples TRBV15 to TRBJ1-6; 7 bases are a match to TRBD1. With V trimmed by 0 bases and J by 5 bases, 4 bases remained unmatched. Germline V gene sequence: CDR1 LNHNV, CDR2 YYDKDF (reference sequence). The CDR3 totals 16 residues. CDR3 residues: CATSRDSRGNNSPLHF. Here the CDR3 DNA reads TGTGCCACCAGCAGAGATAGCAGGGGGAATAATTCACCCCTCCACTTT.

The rearrangement joins TRBV5-6 to TRBJ1-1, with D tentatively TRBD1 (5 bases). The germline V gene encodes CDR1 SGHDT and CDR2 YYEEEE. The V end lost 1 base, the J end lost 4 bases, and 17 bases lay between the germline ends. This CDR3 contains 16 residues. Here the CDR3 DNA reads TGTGCCAGCAGCTTGAGATGGGGGAGGGTGAGCACTGAAGCTTTCTTT. It is translated as CASSLRWGRVSTEAFF.

V is TRBV12-3 or TRBV12-4 and J is TRBJ1-2; 7 bases line up with TRBD1. The junction had 10 bases not matched to a gene; V was cut back by 7 bases and J by 8 bases. The CDR3 is made up of 13 amino acids. The CDR3 sequence is CASTPQGIGGYTF. Here the CDR3 DNA reads TGTGCCAGCACCCCACAGGGGATCGGCGGCTACACCTTC.

The chain carries TRBV7-8 and TRBJ1-3, with a possible D match to TRBD1 (5 bases). The germline V gene has CDR1 SGHVS and CDR2 FQNEAQ. There are 17 residues in the CDR3. V lost 4 bases to trimming and J lost 0 bases, with 16 bases between them. The CDR3 region is CASSSGQGWFSGNTIYF. The CDR3 DNA sequence: TGTGCCAGCAGCTCCGGACAAGGCTGGTTCTCTGGAAACACCATATATTTT.

The V call is TRBV19, the J call TRBJ2-2; weak D call: TRBD1 (6 bases). Germline V gene sequence: CDR1 LNHDA, CDR2 SQIVND (reference sequence). The CDR3 extends over 15 amino acids. V was shortened by 6 bases and J by 0 bases, with 11 bases between the two germline ends. This CDR3 is CASRQTGSNTGELFF. In DNA form, the CDR3 reads TGTGCCAGTAGGCAAACAGGGTCGAACACCGGGGAGCTGTTTTTT.

The V gene is TRBV7-9, the J gene TRBJ2-6; 8 nucleotides line up with TRBD1. The germline CDR1 and CDR2 sequences are SEHNR and FQNEAQ (reference sequence). V dropped 7 bases and J dropped 0; count of bases not matched to a gene: 8. The CDR3 has 17 amino acids. CDR3 DNA sequence: TGTGCCAGCACCAAACAGGGGGTCTTCTCTGGGGCCAACGTCCTGACTTTC. Protein sequence: CASTKQGVFSGANVLTF.

The V gene is TRBV5-1, the J gene TRBJ1-6; TRBD1 matches 8 bases. This CDR3 is 16 amino acids long. Germline V gene sequence: CDR1 SGHRS, CDR2 YFSETQ. After removal of 0 bases from V and 6 bases from J, the junction contained 5 bases not matched to a gene. CDR3 coding DNA: TGCGCCAGCAGCTTGGATGCAGGGGGCCCTAATTCACCCCTCCACTTT. Its protein is CASSLDAGGPNSPLHF.

The genes are TRBV6-5 and TRBJ1-2; no firm D call. The CDR3 is 12 residues long. V shed 2 bases and J shed 5 bases, with 6 bases lying between them. The V gene's germline CDR1 is MNHEY and CDR2 SVGAGI. The CDR3 sequence is CASSYPGYGYTF. In DNA, the CDR3 is TGTGCCAGCAGTTACCCGGGATATGGCTACACCTTC.

The gene calls are TRBV15 and TRBJ2-3; 10 nucleotides align to TRBD2. This CDR3 spans 15 amino acids. The V gene end was trimmed by 0 bases and the J gene end by 8 bases; junction bases not matched to a gene: 5. Germline V CDR1 and CDR2: LNHNV, YYDKDF (reference sequence). The CDR3 DNA is TGTGCCACCAGCAGAGAAGTAGCGGGAGGTGGTACGCAGTATTTT. It codes for CATSREVAGGGTQYF.

Comment on this clone: The germline gene is not matched at one end of the junction; a read error may be the cause. The DNA of the CDR3 is TGTGCCAGTAGTATCTCAGGGGTCTTCTCTGGAAACACCACATATTTT. It is translated as CASSISGVFSGNTTYF. The gene calls are TRBV19 and TRBJ1-3; TRBD1 might be the D (6 bases). The CDR3 has 16 amino acids. The V gene's germline CDR1 is LNHDA and CDR2 SQIVND (reference sequence).

This rearrangement joins TRBV24-1 to TRBJ2-7; 7 bases match TRBD1. From germline, CDR1 is KGHDR and CDR2 SFDVKD. V lost 3 bases and J lost 3; bases outside the gene matches: 7. CDR3 size: 15 residues. The CDR3 sequence: CATSDPRQGFYEQYF. CDR3 sequence (DNA): TGTGCCACCAGTGATCCGAGACAGGGCTTCTACGAGCAGTACTTC.

V is TRBV5-8 and J is TRBJ2-2, with 7 bases identical to TRBD2. The V gene's germline CDR1 is SGHTS and CDR2 YDEGEE. V lost 5 bases and J lost 1; bases outside the gene matches: 2. The CDR3 is made up of 14 amino acids. CDR3 region: CASSSGLNTGELFF. The CDR3, as DNA: TGTGCCAGCAGTAGCGGGTTGAACACCGGGGAGCTGTTTTTT.

In this sample, this clone turned up once. The gene calls are TRBV15 and TRBJ2-7; 7 positions match TRBD2. Germline CDR1 LNHNV, CDR2 YYDKDF (reference sequence). V shed 3 bases, J shed 1 base, and the junction held 12 bases outside the gene matches. The CDR3 covers 17 residues. The chain's CDR3 is CATSSSRGGAPSYEQYF. The DNA of the CDR3 is TGTGCCACCAGCAGTTCCCGGGGAGGGGCACCTTCCTACGAGCAGTACTTC.

The gene calls are TRBV5-4 and TRBJ1-1, with D uncertain. CDR3 length: 12 amino acids. V was trimmed by 7 bases and J by 1 base, leaving 8 bases between them. Germline V gene lookup returns CDR1 SGHNT and CDR2 YYREEE (reference sequence). The CDR3 nucleotides read TGTGCCAGCGGCCACAGGAACACTGAAGCTTTCTTT. This codes for CASGHRNTEAFF.

The chain couples TRBV30 to TRBJ2-7; D call uncertain. The CDR3 is made up of 14 amino acids. Per the germline V gene, CDR1 is GTSNPN and CDR2 is SVGIG (reference sequence). Trimming left V 2 bases short and J 2 bases short, with 13 bases between. CDR3 sequence (DNA): TGTGCCTGGAGTTCAATGTCTAGGACCTACGAGCAGTACTTC. It is translated as CAWSSMSRTYEQYF.

Here the CDR3 DNA reads TGTGCCTGGTCTGGACAGAATAATTCACCCCTCCACTTT. Protein: CAWSGQNNSPLHF. This chain uses TRBV30 with TRBJ1-6; possible D gene TRBD1, 6 bases. V was shortened by 5 bases and J by 5 bases, with 10 bases between the two germline ends. This CDR3 is 13 amino acids long. CDR1 is GTSNPN and CDR2 is SVGIG in the germline V gene (reference sequence). The variable domain in full, with the rest retrieved from reference TRBV30 and TRBJ1-6, is SQTIHQWPATLVQPVGSPLSLECTVEGTSNPNLYWYRQAAGRGLQLLFYSVGIGQISSEVPQNLSASRPQDRQFILSSKKLLLSDSGFYLCAWSGQNNSPLHFGNGTRLTVT.

The rearrangement joins TRBV19 to TRBJ1-1; 11 nucleotides line up with TRBD1. J lost 1 base, V lost 7 bases, and 2 bases had no gene match. The V gene's germline CDR1 is LNHDA and CDR2 SQIVND (reference sequence). There are 14 residues in the CDR3. The CDR3 loop is CASKDRGPNTEAFF. CDR3 bases: TGTGCCAGTAAGGACAGGGGGCCGAACACTGAAGCTTTCTTT.

In its sample, this clone was seen a few times. The J gene is TRBJ2-1, the V gene TRBV12-5, with D unresolved. V lost 6 bases and J 4 bases, leaving 4 bases between the germline ends. This CDR3 is built from 11 residues. The germline V gene encodes CDR1 LGHNT and CDR2 FRNRAP. CDR3 residues: CASGFYNEQFF. DNA of the CDR3: TGTGCTAGTGGCTTTTACAATGAGCAGTTCTTC.

The chain is built from TRBV6-5 and TRBJ2-7, with TRBD1 matching over 10 bases. V gave up 6 bases and J gave up 6 bases; unmatched junction bases: 8. The CDR3 has 14 residues. Germline V gives CDR1 MNHEY, CDR2 SVGAGI. The CDR3 here is CASRTDRGGGEQYF. The CDR3 DNA is TGTGCCAGCAGAACGGACAGGGGGGGAGGCGAGCAGTACTTC.

V gene TRBV5-1 combines with J gene TRBJ2-2; D call uncertain. Trimming removed 1 base at V and 4 bases at J, with 11 bases between. The CDR3 has 15 residues. CDR1 SGHRS and CDR2 YFSETQ come from the germline V gene. The DNA of the CDR3 is TGCGCCAGCAGCTTGACGAATTTAGCCACCGGGGAGCTGTTTTTT. Protein product: CASSLTNLATGELFF.

This clone was seen a single time. The J gene is TRBJ2-1, the V gene TRBV6-4, with 9 bases aligning to TRBD1. Trimming removed 2 bases from V and 6 bases from J; junction bases left unmatched: 14. CDR1 MRHNA and CDR2 SNTAGT come from the germline V gene. The CDR3 length is 18 residues. CDR3 loop: CASSDHDHPGQGGNEQFF. CDR3 nucleotides: TGTGCCAGCAGTGACCATGACCACCCGGGACAGGGAGGCAATGAGCAGTTCTTC.